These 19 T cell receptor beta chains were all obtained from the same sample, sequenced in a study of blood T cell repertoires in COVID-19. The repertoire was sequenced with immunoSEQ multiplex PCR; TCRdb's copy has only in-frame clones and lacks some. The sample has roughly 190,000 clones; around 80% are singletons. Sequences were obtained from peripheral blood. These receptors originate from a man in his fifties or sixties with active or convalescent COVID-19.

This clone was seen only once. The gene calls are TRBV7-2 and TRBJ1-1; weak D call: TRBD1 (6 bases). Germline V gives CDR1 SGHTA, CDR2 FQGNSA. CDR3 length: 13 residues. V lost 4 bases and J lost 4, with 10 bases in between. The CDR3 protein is CASSYRTATEAFF. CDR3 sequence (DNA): TGTGCCAGCAGCTATAGGACAGCCACTGAAGCTTTCTTT.

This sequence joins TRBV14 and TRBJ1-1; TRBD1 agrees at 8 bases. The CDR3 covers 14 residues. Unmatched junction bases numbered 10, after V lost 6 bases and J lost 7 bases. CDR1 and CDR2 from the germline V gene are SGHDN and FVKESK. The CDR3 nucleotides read TGTGCCAGCAGAAATAGCCAGGGGGCCATTGAAGCTTTCTTT. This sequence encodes CASRNSQGAIEAFF.

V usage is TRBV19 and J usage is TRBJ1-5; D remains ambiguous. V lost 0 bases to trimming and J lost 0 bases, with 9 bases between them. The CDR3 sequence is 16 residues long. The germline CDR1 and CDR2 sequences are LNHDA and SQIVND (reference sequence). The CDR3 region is CASSIDVGTSNQPQHF. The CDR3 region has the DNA TGTGCCAGTAGTATAGACGTCGGTACTAGCAATCAGCCCCAGCATTTT.

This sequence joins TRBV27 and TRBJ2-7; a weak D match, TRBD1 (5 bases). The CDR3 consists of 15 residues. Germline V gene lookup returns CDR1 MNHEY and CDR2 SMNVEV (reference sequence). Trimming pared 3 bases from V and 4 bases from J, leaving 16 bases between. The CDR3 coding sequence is TGTGCCAGCAGTTTCAGGGCTGAGGCGCATTACGAGCAGTACTTC. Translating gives CASSFRAEAHYEQYF.

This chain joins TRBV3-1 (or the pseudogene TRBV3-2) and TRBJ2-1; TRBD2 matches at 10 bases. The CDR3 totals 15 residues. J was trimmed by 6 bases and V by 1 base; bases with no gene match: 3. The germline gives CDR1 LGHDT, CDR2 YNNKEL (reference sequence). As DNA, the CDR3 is TGTGCCAGCAGCCAAGTGGCTAGCGGGAGCAATGAGCAGTTCTTC. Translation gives CASSQVASGSNEQFF.

The CDR3 sequence: CAISGAASYEQYF. The CDR3 DNA reads as TGTGCCATCAGTGGGGCAGCCTCCTACGAGCAGTACTTC. The chain joins TRBV10-3 to TRBJ2-7; D uncertain. The CDR3 has 13 residues. Germline V CDR1 and CDR2: ENHRY, SYGVKD. Trimming shortened V by 4 bases and J by 0 bases, and 7 bases separated the two germline ends.

The chain's CDR3 is CASSLMGQPTYEQYF. DNA of the CDR3: TGTGCCAGCAGCCTTATGGGACAGCCTACCTACGAGCAGTACTTC. The chain recombines TRBV7-2 with TRBJ2-7; TRBD1 agrees at 7 bases. V lost 5 bases to trimming and J lost 2 bases; unmatched junction nucleotides: 9. Per the germline V gene, CDR1 is SGHTA and CDR2 is FQGNSA. The CDR3 length is 15 residues. The complete variable domain, with remaining parts taken from reference TRBV7-2 and TRBJ2-7, reads GAGVSQSPSNKVTEKGKDVELRCDPISGHTALYWYRQSLGQGLEFLIYFQGNSAPDKSGLPSDRFSAERTGGSVSTLTIQRTQQEDSAVYLCASSLMGQPTYEQYFGPGTRLTVT.

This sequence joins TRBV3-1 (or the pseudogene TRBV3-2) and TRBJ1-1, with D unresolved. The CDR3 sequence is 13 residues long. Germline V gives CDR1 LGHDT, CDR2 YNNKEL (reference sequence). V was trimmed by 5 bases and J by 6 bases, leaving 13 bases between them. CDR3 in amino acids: CASSVEGRAEAFF. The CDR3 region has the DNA TGTGCCAGCAGCGTGGAAGGGAGGGCTGAAGCTTTCTTT.

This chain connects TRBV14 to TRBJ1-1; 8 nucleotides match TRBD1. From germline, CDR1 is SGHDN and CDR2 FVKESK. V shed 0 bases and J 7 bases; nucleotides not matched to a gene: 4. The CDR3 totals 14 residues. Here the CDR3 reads CASSQDPGGYEAFF. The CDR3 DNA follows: TGTGCCAGCAGCCAAGACCCAGGGGGCTATGAAGCTTTCTTT.

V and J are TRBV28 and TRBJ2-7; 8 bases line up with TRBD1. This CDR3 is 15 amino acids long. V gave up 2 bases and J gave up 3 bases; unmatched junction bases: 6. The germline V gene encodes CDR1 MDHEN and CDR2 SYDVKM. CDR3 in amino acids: CASSLRTGMVYEQYF. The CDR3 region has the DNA TGTGCCAGCAGTTTACGGACAGGGATGGTCTACGAGCAGTACTTC.

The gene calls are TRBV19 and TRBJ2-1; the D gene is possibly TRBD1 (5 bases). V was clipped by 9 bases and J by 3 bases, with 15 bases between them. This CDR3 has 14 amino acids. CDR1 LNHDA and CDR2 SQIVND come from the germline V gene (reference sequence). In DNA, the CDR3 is TGTGCCAGCACCAAGGACACACTCTACAATGAGCAGTTCTTC. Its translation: CASTKDTLYNEQFF.

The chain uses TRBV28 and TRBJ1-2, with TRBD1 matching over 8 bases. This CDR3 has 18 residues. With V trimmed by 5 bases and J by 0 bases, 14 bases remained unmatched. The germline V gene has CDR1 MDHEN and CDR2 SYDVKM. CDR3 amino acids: CASSPGTGTGIANYGYTF. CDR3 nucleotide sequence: TGTGCCAGCAGTCCTGGGACCGGGACAGGCATAGCTAACTATGGCTACACCTTC.

CDR3 DNA: TGTGCCAGCCCCCCGGGTGTCCGTTCCTACGAGCAGTACTTC. It codes for CASPPGVRSYEQYF. The gene calls are TRBV6-7 and TRBJ2-7, with no clear D. TRBV6-7 has ORF status, its function being uncertain. CDR3 length: 14 amino acids. Trimming stripped 8 bases from V and 1 base from J, with 15 bases between.

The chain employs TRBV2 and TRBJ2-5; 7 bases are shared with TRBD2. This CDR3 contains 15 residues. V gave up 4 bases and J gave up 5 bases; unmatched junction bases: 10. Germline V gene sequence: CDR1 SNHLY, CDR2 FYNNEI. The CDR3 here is CASSVKSTSLETQYF. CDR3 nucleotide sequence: TGTGCCAGCAGTGTCAAATCGACTAGCTTGGAGACCCAGTACTTC.

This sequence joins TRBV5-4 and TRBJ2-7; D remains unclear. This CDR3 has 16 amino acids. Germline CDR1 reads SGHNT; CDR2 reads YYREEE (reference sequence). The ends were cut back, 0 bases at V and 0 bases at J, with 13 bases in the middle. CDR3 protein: CASSLGPAPSSYEQYF. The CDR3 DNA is TGTGCCAGCAGCTTGGGCCCAGCGCCGAGCTCCTACGAGCAGTACTTC.

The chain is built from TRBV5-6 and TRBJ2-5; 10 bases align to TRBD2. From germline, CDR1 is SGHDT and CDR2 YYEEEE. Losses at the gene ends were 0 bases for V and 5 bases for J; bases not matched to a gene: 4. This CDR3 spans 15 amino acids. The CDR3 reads CASSLGAGGLETQYF. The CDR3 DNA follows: TGTGCCAGCAGCTTGGGAGCGGGGGGGCTCGAGACCCAGTACTTC.

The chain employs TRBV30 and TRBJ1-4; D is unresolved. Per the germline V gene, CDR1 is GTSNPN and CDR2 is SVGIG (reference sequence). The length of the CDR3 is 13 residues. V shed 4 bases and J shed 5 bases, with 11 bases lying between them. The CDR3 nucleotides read TGTGCCTGGACGGGATCGAGGAATGAAAAACTGTTTTTT. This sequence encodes CAWTGSRNEKLFF.

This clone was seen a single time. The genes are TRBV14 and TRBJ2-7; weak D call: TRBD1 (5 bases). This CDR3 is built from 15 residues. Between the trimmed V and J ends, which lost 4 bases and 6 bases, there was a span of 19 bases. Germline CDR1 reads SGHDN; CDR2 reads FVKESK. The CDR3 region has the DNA TGTGCCAGCAGCCCGCTGGGGCAGGGATGGTTCGAGCAGTACTTC. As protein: CASSPLGQGWFEQYF.

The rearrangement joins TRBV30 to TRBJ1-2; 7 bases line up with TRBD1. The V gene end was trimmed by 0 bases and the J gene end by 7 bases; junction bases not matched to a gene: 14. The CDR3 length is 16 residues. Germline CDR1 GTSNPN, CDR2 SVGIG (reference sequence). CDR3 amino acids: CAWSVTLAGGASGYTF. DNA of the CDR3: TGTGCCTGGAGTGTAACCCTCGCAGGGGGTGCCAGTGGCTACACCTTC.